The 5 T cell receptor beta chains reported below all come from one sample, sequenced in a study of read filtering for tumor transcriptome and immune sequencing (dated by TCRdb to about 2020). TCRdb records Illumina HiSeq 4000 as the sequencer. TCR libraries were constructed from 350 to 400 ng RNA using the Immunoverse kit, and molecular barcoded adaptors covering alpha/delta and beta/gamma chains were employed. Using fastp trimming at Q25 and MiXCR clonotype assembly, TCRdb reanalyzed the public sequencing data and kept in-frame beta chains. All rows with the same CDR3 protein become a single entry with the most common DNA and genes. In this sample the table shows about 39,000 distinct CDR3 sequences, around an eighth of which occur a single time. The ten largest make up approximately 7% of the sample. The sample comprised a population of CD138-negative cells sorted from bone marrow. This sample's cell subset or site label indicates: bone marrow mononuclear cells depleted of CD138+ plasma/myeloma cells by negative magnetic selection. These TCRs come from a donor at least 40 years old with multiple myeloma.

This clonotype occurred many times. The chain links TRBV7-2 to TRBJ2-3, with D hard to call. The CDR3 has 14 amino acids. The germline V and J ends were trimmed by 4 bases and 4 bases, with 12 bases remaining between them. CDR1 and CDR2 from the germline V gene are SGHTA and FQGNSA. CDR3 sequence: CASSSEWLADTQYF. DNA for the CDR3: TGTGCCAGCAGCTCCGAATGGTTAGCAGATACGCAGTATTTT.

The V and J genes are TRBV19 and TRBJ1-1; D is unresolved. The CDR3 consists of 15 residues. V was clipped by 4 bases and J by 7 bases, with 19 bases between them. CDR1 is LNHDA and CDR2 is SQIVND in the germline V gene (reference sequence). CDR3 DNA sequence: TGTGCCAGTAGTAAAATACAGCCAGCCTACGTTGAAGCTTTCTTT. Translated: CASSKIQPAYVEAFF.

This clonotype was detected many times. This chain links TRBV4-1 with TRBJ2-3; D not resolved. Trimming stripped 0 bases from V and 1 base from J, with 5 bases between. This CDR3 has 14 residues. Germline-derived CDR1 and CDR2 are MGHRA and YSYEKL. CDR3 DNA: TGCGCCAGCAGCCAAGATACGCGCACAGATACGCAGTATTTT. Protein sequence: CASSQDTRTDTQYF.

The genes are TRBV7-3 and TRBJ2-2; tentative D call: TRBD1 (5 bases). The germline CDR1 and CDR2 sequences are SGHTA and FQGTGA. This CDR3 region has 15 residues. Trimming pared 5 bases from V and 2 bases from J, leaving 12 bases between. The CDR3: CASSPQTANTGELFF. The CDR3 DNA reads TGTGCCAGCAGCCCTCAGACAGCAAACACCGGGGAGCTGTTTTTT.

As concerns this clonotype: At one boundary the junction diverges from the germline segment, which might be a read error. The chain joins TRBV28 to TRBJ1-6; possibly TRBD1 for D (6 bases). The CDR3 extends over 12 amino acids. Germline lookup yields CDR1 MDHEN and CDR2 SYDVKM. The CDR3 coding sequence is TGTGCCAGCAGATTACCGGGGGGCGAAACCTTCTTT. Translated, it gives CASRLPGGETFF.